The 19 T cell receptor beta chains reported below all come from one sample, sequenced in a study of OX40 agonist ivuxolimab in advanced cancers. Profiling relied on immunoSEQ multiplex PCR, and the TCRdb table lists in-frame clones only, not all of them. The table lists 100,000 or so clones, roughly 93% of them singletons. The material sequenced was CD4+ or CD8+ T cells sorted from blood, taken in a trial of the OX40 agonist ivuxolimab. The receptors stem from an adult with an advanced solid tumor such as melanoma, head and neck, liver or kidney cancer.

This clone was counted once. The gene calls are TRBV15 and TRBJ1-5; D is undetermined. The V gene lost 0 bases and the J gene lost 5 bases, with 5 bases spanning the gap. The CDR3 has 13 residues. Per germline, CDR1 LNHNV and CDR2 YYDKDF (reference sequence). The CDR3 reads CATSRDSHQPQHF. Written as DNA, the CDR3 is TGTGCCACCAGCAGAGACAGCCATCAGCCCCAGCATTTT.

The chain carries TRBV7-6 and TRBJ1-3, with D hard to call. Germline values: CDR1 SGHVS, CDR2 FNYEAQ. Trimming left V 0 bases short and J 0 bases short, with 6 bases between. This CDR3 is built from 15 residues. The chain's CDR3 is CASSLAPGSGNTIYF. The CDR3 DNA reads TGTGCCAGCAGCTTAGCCCCGGGCTCTGGAAACACCATATATTTT.

This sequence joins TRBV7-2 and TRBJ2-5; TRBD1 agrees at 9 bases. The CDR3 spans 14 residues. Germline CDR1 SGHTA, CDR2 FQGNSA. V lost 7 bases and J lost 2; bases outside the gene matches: 5. The CDR3 coding sequence is TGTGCCAGCAAACAGGGACAGGGTCAAGAGACCCAGTACTTC. It yields the protein CASKQGQGQETQYF.

The chain employs TRBV6-1 and TRBJ2-1; D uncertain. The CDR3 totals 14 residues. V lost 2 bases and J lost 7, with 12 bases in between. CDR1 and CDR2 from the germline V gene are MNHNS and SASEGT. CDR3 amino acids: CASSETFFGNEQFF. CDR3 DNA sequence: TGTGCCAGCAGTGAAACGTTCTTTGGTAATGAGCAGTTCTTC.

The V and J genes are TRBV6-5 and TRBJ2-7; D might be TRBD1 (5 bases). This CDR3 contains 15 residues. V was cut by 0 bases and J by 2 bases, with 11 bases left in between. Germline V lookup: CDR1 MNHEY, CDR2 SVGAGI. CDR3 coding DNA: TGTGCCAGCAGTTACTCGGGAAAGGGGACCTACGAGCAGTACTTC. Protein: CASSYSGKGTYEQYF.

The genes are TRBV7-2 and TRBJ1-2; 9 bases line up with TRBD1. Germline CDR1 is SGHTA and CDR2 is FQGNSA. J was trimmed by 4 bases and V by 5 bases; bases with no gene match: 5. This CDR3 has 14 amino acids. The CDR3 nucleotides read TGTGCCAGCAGCACGGGACAGGGAGGCTATGGCTACACCTTC. Its protein product is CASSTGQGGYGYTF. The full variable domain, in which reference TRBV7-2 and TRBJ1-2 provide the parts outside the CDR3, is GAGVSQSPSNKVTEKGKDVELRCDPISGHTALYWYRQSLGQGLEFLIYFQGNSAPDKSGLPSDRFSAERTGGSVSTLTIQRTQQEDSAVYLCASSTGQGGYGYTFGSGTRLTVV.

This clone came up once. This sequence joins TRBV30 and TRBJ2-5, with 7 bases fitting TRBD1. J lost 2 bases, V lost 1 base, and 4 bases had no gene match. CDR3 length: 14 residues. The germline gives CDR1 GTSNPN, CDR2 SVGIG (reference sequence). The CDR3 coding sequence is TGTGCCTGGAGTGGGGGGACAGAGCAAGAGACCCAGTACTTC. It translates to CAWSGGTEQETQYF.

This chain uses TRBV19 with TRBJ2-5; D is unclear. The germline V and J ends were trimmed by 7 bases and 5 bases, with 8 bases remaining between them. The CDR3 has 11 amino acids. The V gene's germline CDR1 is LNHDA and CDR2 SQIVND (reference sequence). The CDR3 sequence is CASKTGETQYF. DNA of the CDR3: TGTGCCAGTAAGACCGGCGAGACCCAGTACTTC.

Note on this clone: The germline gene is not matched at one end of the junction; a read error may be the cause. J is TRBJ2-1 and V is TRBV2; D remains ambiguous. Per germline, CDR1 SNHLY and CDR2 FYNNEI. The length of the CDR3 is 12 residues. CDR3 nucleotides: TGTGCCAGCAGCGAAGACTTGAATGAGCAGTTCTTC. Translated: CASSEDLNEQFF.

V usage is TRBV30 and J usage is TRBJ1-2; perhaps TRBD1 as D (6 bases). This CDR3 contains 12 residues. V dropped 0 bases and J dropped 8 bases, with 10 bases sitting between them. Germline assignment: CDR1 GTSNPN and CDR2 SVGIG (reference sequence). The CDR3: CAWSVQGTGYTF. CDR3 DNA sequence: TGTGCCTGGAGTGTCCAGGGGACCGGCTACACCTTC.

The chain combines TRBV5-1 with TRBJ1-1; perhaps TRBD1 as D (6 bases). V shed 2 bases and J shed 1 base, with 12 bases lying between them. Germline CDR1 reads SGHRS; CDR2 reads YFSETQ. The CDR3 runs to 15 residues. CDR3 in amino acids: CASSFSGTQNTEAFF. The CDR3 bases are TGCGCCAGCAGCTTCTCCGGGACACAGAACACTGAAGCTTTCTTT.

This clone was found once. Here the CDR3 DNA reads TGCAGCGTTGGCGCCAATTCTGGAAACACCATATATTTT. This encodes CSVGANSGNTIYF. This sequence joins TRBV29-1 and TRBJ1-3; D unresolved. The germline CDR1 and CDR2 sequences are SQVTM and ANQGSEA. This CDR3 comprises 13 residues. Between the trimmed V and J ends, which lost 4 bases and 1 base, there was a span of 8 bases.

The gene calls are TRBV18 and TRBJ2-1; 9 bases align to TRBD2. V lost 3 bases to trimming and J lost 7 bases; unmatched junction nucleotides: 7. Germline V gene sequence: CDR1 KGHSH, CDR2 LQKENI. The CDR3 spans 15 residues. The CDR3 spells CASSPPAGGGNEQFF. CDR3 nucleotide sequence: TGTGCCAGCTCACCGCCAGCGGGGGGTGGGAATGAGCAGTTCTTC.

On this clone: A read error may produce the germline difference seen at one junction end. The chain links TRBV12-5 to TRBJ2-1, with 9 bases identical to TRBD2. The CDR3 contains 14 residues. CDR1 is LGHNT and CDR2 is FRNRAP in the germline V gene. The CDR3 region has the DNA TGTGCTAGTGGTTTTAGCGGGGGCTACAGTGAGCAGTTCTTC. Its translation: CASGFSGGYSEQFF.

This clone was detected only once. This chain links TRBV5-1 with TRBJ2-7, with 7 bases aligning to TRBD1. The V gene end was trimmed by 4 bases and the J gene end by 5 bases; junction bases not matched to a gene: 12. The CDR3 is made up of 15 amino acids. CDR1 and CDR2 from the germline V gene are SGHRS and YFSETQ. The CDR3 loop reads CASSTRQGRGHEQYF. The CDR3 DNA sequence: TGCGCCAGCAGCACACGACAGGGTAGGGGACACGAGCAGTACTTC.

The chain couples TRBV7-9 to TRBJ1-5, with unresolved D. Trimming removed 7 bases from V and 8 bases from J, with 15 bases in between. The germline V gene encodes CDR1 SEHNR and CDR2 FQNEAQ (reference sequence). The CDR3 has 13 amino acids. Here the CDR3 reads CASTSEGAEPQHF. Written as DNA, the CDR3 is TGTGCCAGCACTTCGGAGGGCGCGGAGCCCCAGCATTTT.

The chain carries TRBV7-2 and TRBJ1-4; perhaps TRBD1 as D (6 bases). V shed 0 bases and J shed 7 bases, with 15 bases lying between them. Per the germline V gene, CDR1 is SGHTA and CDR2 is FQGNSA. This CDR3 is 16 amino acids long. This CDR3 is CASSLAVGGGGEKLFF. The CDR3 DNA sequence: TGTGCCAGCAGCTTAGCGGTGGGGGGCGGAGGTGAAAAACTGTTTTTT.

The J gene is TRBJ1-2, the V gene TRBV7-9; D gene ambiguous. The V end was cut by 5 bases, the J end by 4 bases, with 14 bases between. The length of the CDR3 is 14 residues. The germline CDR1 and CDR2 sequences are SEHNR and FQNEAQ (reference sequence). CDR3 nucleotides: TGTGCCAGCAGCCAAGAGATCCTTGGCTATGGCTACACCTTC. Translated, it gives CASSQEILGYGYTF.

The J gene is TRBJ1-2, the V gene TRBV28; 9 bases are shared with TRBD1. V was pared by 6 bases and J by 2 bases, with 4 bases of the junction left unmatched. Per the germline V gene, CDR1 is MDHEN and CDR2 is SYDVKM. The CDR3 is 14 amino acids. CDR3 region: CASSLGQGNYGYTF. The DNA for the CDR3 is TGTGCCAGCAGCCTCGGACAGGGGAACTATGGCTACACCTTC.